This is a list of T cell receptor beta chains from one sample in a study of cytomegalovirus exposure and HLA in healthy donors. This table comes from immunoSEQ multiplex PCR, and its TCRdb copy is limited to in-frame clones, with some not included. The sample carries some 120,000 clones, 80% recorded once. The source material was PBMCs. Receptor source: a man aged 30 to 45 in good health and CMV-seronegative. CDR3s include the opening cysteine and the closing phenylalanine or tryptophan. D genes are given only for firm matches. Clone size is not always given. Where it is, it says once, few, many or a class for expanded clones.

d_call,v_call,clone_size,j_call,cdr3_nt,cdr3_aa
TRBD1,TRBV9,-,TRBJ2-1,TGTGCCAGCAGCGTAGTGGGGACAGGGGACGGGTACGATGAGCAGTTCTTC,CASSVVGTGDGYDEQFF
TRBD1,TRBV25-1,once,TRBJ2-1,TGTGCCAGCAGTGGGGGGACAGGGAAGTTCTTC,CASSGGTGKFF
-,TRBV19,once,TRBJ2-5,TGTGCCAGTAGTAAAAACAGGGGGGGAATAGGAGAGACCCAGTACTTC,CASSKNRGGIGETQYF
-,TRBV4-1,-,TRBJ1-5,TGCGCCAGCAGCCAATACACAGAGGGTAGCAATCAGCCCCAGCATTTT,CASSQYTEGSNQPQHF
TRBD1,TRBV7-9,few,TRBJ1-2,TGTGCCAGCAGCTCCGGACAGGGGAGAGAATATGGCTACACCTTC,CASSSGQGREYGYTF
-,TRBV27,few,TRBJ1-5,TGTGCCAGCAGTCCAGGGTATCCTCAGCCCCAGCATTTT,CASSPGYPQPQHF
-,TRBV5-1,-,TRBJ2-4,TGCGCCAGCAGCATCTCCACCCAGTCCGACATTCAGTACTTC,CASSISTQSDIQYF
-,TRBV27,-,TRBJ2-3,TGTGCCACCAGACTAGTAGACACAGATACGCAGTATTTT,CATRLVDTDTQYF
TRBD2,TRBV9,-,TRBJ2-3,TGTGCCAGCAGCGTAGCCCTAGCGGGAGCCGGTGCAGATACGCAGTATTTT,CASSVALAGAGADTQYF
-,TRBV27,few,TRBJ2-1,TGTGCCAGCACCAAAAGACTACACAATGAGCAGTTCTTC,CASTKRLHNEQFF
TRBD1,TRBV6-6,-,TRBJ1-2,TGTGCCAGCAGTTCACAGGGGGGGAGCTCTAACTATGGCTACACCTTC,CASSSQGGSSNYGYTF
TRBD2,TRBV29-1,-,TRBJ2-1,TGCAGCGTTGGGGGACTAGCGGGGTCAAATTCCTACAATGAGCAGTTCTTC,CSVGGLAGSNSYNEQFF
TRBD1,TRBV11-2,-,TRBJ2-7,TGTGCCAGCAGTAGGGACAGATACGAGCAGTACTTC,CASSRDRYEQYF
-,TRBV6-5,-,TRBJ1-2,TGTGCCAGCAGTCGAGCGCGGACAGACTACACCTTC,CASSRARTDYTF
-,TRBV5-4,-,TRBJ2-1,TGTGCCAGCCCATCGGGGGGCGGGAGAAGCCCCAATGAGCAGTTCTTC,CASPSGGGRSPNEQFF
-,TRBV18,-,TRBJ1-4,TGTGCCAGCTCACGGTCCCAGGGGAATGAAAAACTGTTTTTT,CASSRSQGNEKLFF
TRBD1,TRBV28,-,TRBJ1-1,TGTGCCAGCAATCCTCACAGGGGGGTGAGGACTGAAGCTTTCTTT,CASNPHRGVRTEAFF
TRBD2,TRBV7-2,-,TRBJ2-7,TGTGCCAGCAGCTTCGGCGGGAGCTCGTTCGAGCAGTACTTC,CASSFGGSSFEQYF
-,TRBV9,medium-sized,TRBJ1-3,TGTGCCAGCAGCGAAGACAGCTCTGGAAACACCATATATTTT,CASSEDSSGNTIYF
-,TRBV27,-,TRBJ1-1,TGTGCCAGCAGTCTACAGGGCCAGAACACTGAAGCTTTCTTT,CASSLQGQNTEAFF
-,TRBV7-2,-,TRBJ1-5,TGTGCCAGCAGCCAACAGGGAAATAGCAATCAGCCCCAGAATTTT,CASSQQGNSNQPQNF
TRBD2,TRBV6-6,few,TRBJ2-1,TGTGCCAGCAGTTACTCGGCGGGACTAGCGGGAGGTGAGCAGTTCTTC,CASSYSAGLAGGEQFF
-,TRBV19,-,TRBJ1-5,TGTGCCAGTAGTATCTCGGCGGAGGGGTACAATCAGCCCCAGCATTTT,CASSISAEGYNQPQHF
TRBD1,TRBV27,-,TRBJ1-5,TGTGCCAGCAGGACAGGGACAGGTAGCAATCAGCCCCAGCATTTT,CASRTGTGSNQPQHF
TRBD1,TRBV5-6,-,TRBJ2-5,TGTGCCAGCAGCTGGGACAGCCAAGAGACCCAGTACTTC,CASSWDSQETQYF
TRBD2,TRBV27,-,TRBJ2-7,TGTGCCAGCAGTTTCGGTCTAGCGGTCTCCTACGAGCAGTACTTC,CASSFGLAVSYEQYF
TRBD2,TRBV7-2,-,TRBJ2-7,TGTGCCAGCAGCTTAGGTTCGGGTTTTAGCGGGAGTATCTACGAGCAGTACTTC,CASSLGSGFSGSIYEQYF
-,TRBV19,-,TRBJ1-1,TGTGCCAGTAGTTGGTCCGGAGGGCTCACTGAAGCTTTCTTT,CASSWSGGLTEAFF
-,TRBV14,-,TRBJ1-1,TGTGCCAGCAGCCAAATGACAGCTGAGGCTTTCTTT,CASSQMTAEAFF
TRBD1,TRBV19,-,TRBJ2-7,TGTGCCAGTAGTATATGGGGACAGGGATACTACGAGCAGTACTTC,CASSIWGQGYYEQYF
-,TRBV28,-,TRBJ1-2,TGTGCCAGCAGCCCCGGAGGGTCCGTTTCTAACTATGGCTACACCTTC,CASSPGGSVSNYGYTF
TRBD2,TRBV2,-,TRBJ2-3,TGTGCCAGCAAGGGGACTAGCGGGAGGTCAGATACGCAGTATTTT,CASKGTSGRSDTQYF
-,TRBV4-1,-,TRBJ2-2,TGCGCCAGCAGCCAAGGATTAGAGAACACCGGGGAGCTGTTTTTT,CASSQGLENTGELFF
-,TRBV6-1,-,TRBJ1-2,TGTGCCAGCAGTGCTCAGGGTAACTATGGCTACACCTTC,CASSAQGNYGYTF
TRBD1,TRBV5-1,once,TRBJ1-2,TGCGCCAGCAGCTTGGGACAGGGCTTTGGCTACCCCTTC,CASSLGQGFGYPF
TRBD1,TRBV6-6,-,TRBJ2-3,TGTGCCAGCAGTACACCGGGACAGGGTGGAACAGATACGCAGTATTTT,CASSTPGQGGTDTQYF
TRBD2,TRBV6-5,-,TRBJ2-3,TGTGCCAGCAGTTTACTAGCGGGATCGAAAGATACGCAGTATTTT,CASSLLAGSKDTQYF
TRBD2,TRBV2,-,TRBJ2-1,TGTGCCAGCAGTGGGGGACTAGCGCTTTCCTACAATGAGCAGTTCTTC,CASSGGLALSYNEQFF
-,TRBV9,-,TRBJ1-3,TGTGCCAGCAGCGTAGCGTCAGGGATTGGAAACACCATATATTTT,CASSVASGIGNTIYF
TRBD1,TRBV28,-,TRBJ1-5,TGTGCCAGCAGTCCCGGGACAGGGGGTTTTAGTCAGCCCCAGCATTTT,CASSPGTGGFSQPQHF
-,TRBV7-8,once,TRBJ1-1,TGTGCCAGCAGCTTAGGTTGGGGGGGGCACACTGAAGCTTTCTTT,CASSLGWGGHTEAFF
TRBD2,TRBV10-3,once,TRBJ2-1,TGTGCCAGCGACGAGGGACTAGCGGGAGTAGGTGAGCAGTTCTTC,CASDEGLAGVGEQFF